The clone carrying this T cell receptor (beta chain) was seen repeatedly, ten times or more. TCRdb re-analysed the RT-PCR reads in MiXCR, keeping a single row per CDR3 protein. Of around 31,000 distinct CDR3 sequences in the sample, nearly 7% were seen once. The data stem from a study of patients and donors after allogeneic stem cell transplantation. Trimming shortened V by 3 bases and J by 0 bases, and 3 bases separated the two germline ends. The CDR3 spans 13 residues. The sample consisted of blood, either unsorted or a sorted T cell fraction (not recorded which). This chain joins TRBV12-3 or TRBV12-4 and TRBJ1-5; D remains ambiguous. This receptor was identified in a human donor who was either an allogeneic HSCT recipient or a stem cell or donor lymphocyte infusion donor (not recorded which). It is not recorded whose cells these are; they may come from a transplant donor. This CDR3 reads CASSFGSNQPQHF. CDR3 bases: TGTGCCAGCAGTTTTGGTAGCAATCAGCCCCAGCATTTT.